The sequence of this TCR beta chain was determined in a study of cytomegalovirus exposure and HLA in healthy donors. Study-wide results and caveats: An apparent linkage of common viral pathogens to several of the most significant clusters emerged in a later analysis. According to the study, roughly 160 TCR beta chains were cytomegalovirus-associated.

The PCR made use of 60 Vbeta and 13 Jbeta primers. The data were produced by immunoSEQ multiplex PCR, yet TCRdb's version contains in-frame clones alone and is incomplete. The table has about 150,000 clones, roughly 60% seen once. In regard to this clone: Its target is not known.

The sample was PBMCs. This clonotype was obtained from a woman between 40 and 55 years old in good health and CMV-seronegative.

CDR3 nucleotides: TGTGCCAGCAGCTTTCAGAGCAATCAGCCCCAGCATTTT. This sequence encodes CASSFQSNQPQHF. The chain has TRBV11-2 and TRBJ1-5; D not resolved. Germline CDR1 SGHAT, CDR2 FQNNGV. The CDR3 totals 13 residues. V was cut by 3 bases and J by 1 base, with 4 bases left in between. Full variable domain (outside the CDR3, taken from reference TRBV11-2 and TRBJ1-5): EAGVAQSPRYKIIEKRQSVAFWCNPISGHATLYWYQQILGQGPKLLIQFQNNGVVDDSQLPKDRFSAERLKGVDSTLKIQPAKLEDSAVYLCASSFQSNQPQHFGDGTRLSIL.